The 20 T cell receptor beta chains reported below all come from one sample, sequenced in a study of T cell responses to AZD1222 COVID-19 vaccine. Here immunoSEQ multiplex PCR was the method, and the copy in TCRdb shows in-frame clones only, minus some. The table records under 150,000 clones, about nine tenths of them present only once. The sequencing here drew on peripheral blood, taken on day 0 of AZD1222 vaccination. These receptors all come from an adult in good health.

The gene calls are TRBV2 and TRBJ2-7; 12 bases agree with TRBD2. The length of the CDR3 is 15 residues. Losses at the gene ends were 4 bases for V and 5 bases for J; bases not matched to a gene: 6. Germline lookup yields CDR1 SNHLY and CDR2 FYNNEI. CDR3 nucleotides: TGTGCCAGCAGTGTCACTAGCGGGAGGTCACACGAGCAGTACTTC. This encodes CASSVTSGRSHEQYF.

V usage is TRBV19 and J usage is TRBJ2-5; 7 bases line up with TRBD2. Germline CDR1 and CDR2: LNHDA and SQIVND (reference sequence). With 3 bases clipped from V and 2 bases from J, the junction kept 6 bases outside the gene matches. This CDR3 contains 15 residues. The chain's CDR3 is CASSIRLADQETQYF. DNA for the CDR3: TGTGCCAGTAGTATCCGGCTAGCGGATCAAGAGACCCAGTACTTC.

The chain combines TRBV29-1 with TRBJ1-2; 8 bases align to TRBD1. V lost 2 bases and J lost 8; bases outside the gene matches: 13. The CDR3 is made up of 15 amino acids. Germline values: CDR1 SQVTM, CDR2 ANQGSEA. The chain's CDR3 is CSVETIFRQGQGYTF. As DNA, the CDR3 is TGCAGCGTTGAAACCATTTTCCGACAGGGGCAGGGCTACACCTTC.

This chain connects TRBV28 to TRBJ1-6; a possible D gene is TRBD1 (5 bases). The CDR3 runs 14 residues. Germline assignment: CDR1 MDHEN and CDR2 SYDVKM. V was cut by 5 bases and J by 3 bases, with 8 bases left in between. CDR3 DNA sequence: TGTGCCAGCAGTGGGACGGTCTATAATTCACCCCTCCACTTT. Amino acids: CASSGTVYNSPLHF.

The rearrangement uses TRBV27 and TRBJ1-1, with D perhaps TRBD1 (5 bases). There are 18 residues in the CDR3. Per the germline V gene, CDR1 is MNHEY and CDR2 is SMNVEV (reference sequence). V lost 11 bases and J 1 base, leaving 29 bases between the germline ends. The CDR3 nucleotides are TGTGCCCCGGCACGGGGAGCGGGGGGGGTGAGGTCGAACACTGAAGCTTTCTTT. Its protein is CAPARGAGGVRSNTEAFF.

This chain links TRBV5-1 with TRBJ2-3; D uncertain. Germline V gene sequence: CDR1 SGHRS, CDR2 YFSETQ. CDR3 length: 14 residues. Trimming removed 3 bases from V and 2 bases from J, with 10 bases in between. CDR3 nucleotide sequence: TGCGCCAGCAGCTCCACCCTCTTCACAGATACGCAGTATTTT. As protein: CASSSTLFTDTQYF.

V gene TRBV6-5 combines with J gene TRBJ1-1; D remains unclear. The CDR3 is made up of 14 amino acids. Between the trimmed V and J ends, which lost 2 bases and 4 bases, there was a span of 11 bases. Germline CDR1 and CDR2: MNHEY and SVGAGI. The CDR3 sequence: CASSYQVTVTEAFF. DNA of the CDR3: TGTGCCAGCAGTTACCAAGTGACGGTCACTGAAGCTTTCTTT.

The CDR3 nucleotides are TGTGCCAGCAGCCGGGGCAGGGGCGAGCAGTACTTC. It encodes CASSRGRGEQYF. The chain combines TRBV11-1 with TRBJ2-7; D possibly corresponds to TRBD1 (6 bases). The V and J ends lost 5 bases and 6 bases respectively, with 11 bases between them. The V gene's germline CDR1 is SGHAT and CDR2 FQDESV (reference sequence). CDR3 length: 12 amino acids.

The V call is TRBV27, the J call TRBJ1-1; 8 bases agree with TRBD1. The V and J ends lost 6 bases and 1 base, in that order; junction bases with no gene match: 7. This CDR3 is 15 amino acids long. Germline CDR1 MNHEY, CDR2 SMNVEV (reference sequence). CDR3 DNA sequence: TGTGCCAGCAGCGACACAGGGGGGGAGAACACTGAAGCTTTCTTT. Translating gives CASSDTGGENTEAFF.

This clone was seen only a few times. CDR3 nucleotides: TGTGCCAGTAGTACAGGGGGGGAAAACACTGAAGCTTTCTTT. Translating gives CASSTGGENTEAFF. The chain couples TRBV19 to TRBJ1-1, with 7 positions matching TRBD1. Germline V lookup: CDR1 LNHDA, CDR2 SQIVND (reference sequence). The V segment lost 4 bases and the J segment 2 bases; nucleotides outside the gene matches: 4. This CDR3 comprises 14 residues.

The chain uses TRBV5-6 and TRBJ1-2; D is undetermined. V was shortened by 0 bases and J by 1 base, with 10 bases between the two germline ends. This CDR3 spans 15 amino acids. In germline, CDR1 is SGHDT, CDR2 YYEEEE. As DNA, the CDR3 is TGTGCCAGCAGCTTGGTTCGGGGAGGTAACTATGGCTACACCTTC. This gives the protein CASSLVRGGNYGYTF.

The chain joins TRBV9 to TRBJ2-7; D possibly corresponds to TRBD2 (5 bases). Germline V CDR1 and CDR2: SGDLS, YYNGEE. The CDR3 covers 15 residues. Trimming left V 0 bases short and J 7 bases short, with 17 bases between. The CDR3 loop is CASSVGGGRAGEQYF. DNA for the CDR3: TGTGCCAGCAGCGTAGGTGGAGGCCGGGCAGGAGAGCAGTACTTC.

This clone appeared a single time. The CDR3 DNA reads as TGTGCCAGCAGTTTAGGAGGGGACGTTGAAAAACTGTTTTTT. It specifies CASSLGGDVEKLFF. The chain couples TRBV28 to TRBJ1-4; tentative D call: TRBD1 (5 bases). Trimming cost V 2 bases and J 7 bases, with 11 bases left between them. CDR1 is MDHEN, CDR2 SYDVKM, per germline. This CDR3 region has 14 residues.

The chain uses TRBV6-5 and TRBJ1-5, with D maybe TRBD1 (6 bases). The CDR3 is 14 amino acids. Deletions cut 7 bases from V and 5 bases from J, with 15 bases between. The germline gives CDR1 MNHEY, CDR2 SVGAGI. The CDR3 nucleotides read TGTGCCAGCACCAACAGGGTGGGGGATCAGCCCCAGCATTTT. Residues: CASTNRVGDQPQHF.

The chain has TRBV3-1 (or the pseudogene TRBV3-2) and TRBJ2-1; the match to TRBD1 covers 7 bases. CDR1 LGHDT and CDR2 YNNKEL come from the germline V gene (reference sequence). Losses at the gene ends were 5 bases for V and 7 bases for J; bases not matched to a gene: 17. The CDR3 extends over 17 amino acids. The DNA for the CDR3 is TGTGCCAGCAGCTCACGTACCGGCCGACAGGGTTGGAATGAGCAGTTCTTC. Translated, it gives CASSSRTGRQGWNEQFF.

The chain uses TRBV10-3 and TRBJ2-2; 9 bases match TRBD1. Germline lookup yields CDR1 ENHRY and CDR2 SYGVKD. The CDR3 length is 14 residues. Trimming cost V 6 bases and J 3 bases; bases outside gene matches: 2. The CDR3 region has the DNA TGTGCCATCAGAAGGGACAGGGACACCGGGGAGCTGTTTTTT. Translated: CAIRRDRDTGELFF.

The V and J genes are TRBV6-6 and TRBJ2-2, with D unclear. Trimming pared 7 bases from V and 2 bases from J, leaving 8 bases between. Germline assignment: CDR1 MNHNY and CDR2 SVGAGI (reference sequence). The CDR3 extends over 13 amino acids. CDR3 nucleotide sequence: TGTGCCAGCAAAAACTCTAACACCGGGGAGCTGTTTTTT. Translating gives CASKNSNTGELFF.

The chain uses TRBV5-6 and TRBJ1-2, with D tentatively TRBD1 (6 bases). The CDR3 has 13 amino acids. CDR1 is SGHDT and CDR2 is YYEEEE in the germline V gene. Trimming cost V 3 bases and J 8 bases, with 14 bases left between them. The CDR3 region has the DNA TGTGCCAGCAGCTCCTTGGACAGCTTGGGCTACACCTTC. Translation gives CASSSLDSLGYTF.

V usage is TRBV19 and J usage is TRBJ2-5, with TRBD2 identical over 11 bases. Germline V gene lookup returns CDR1 LNHDA and CDR2 SQIVND (reference sequence). The length of the CDR3 is 16 residues. After removal of 8 bases from V and 5 bases from J, the junction contained 13 bases not matched to a gene. The CDR3 reads CASSPELAGVGETQYF. As DNA, the CDR3 is TGTGCCAGTTCCCCGGAACTAGCGGGAGTGGGGGAGACCCAGTACTTC.

The chain joins TRBV2 to TRBJ2-1, with D perhaps matching TRBD2 (6 bases). The CDR3 consists of 14 residues. The V gene lost 9 bases and the J gene lost 2 bases, with 14 bases spanning the gap. Germline values: CDR1 SNHLY, CDR2 FYNNEI. In DNA, the CDR3 is TGTGCCAGGAGGGACGGGAGTCCCTACAATGAGCAGTTCTTC. Residues: CARRDGSPYNEQFF. Looking up the rest from reference TRBV2 and TRBJ2-1 gives the full variable domain: EPEVTQTPSHQVTQMGQEVILRCVPISNHLYFYWYRQILGQKVEFLVSFYNNEISEKSEIFDDQFSVERPDGSNFTLKIRSTKLEDSAMYFCARRDGSPYNEQFFGPGTRLTVL.